Below, one T cell receptor (beta chain) is given with its context. Its antigen target is currently unknown. No per-base quality is available; no much larger clone lies one base away. The donors were healthy, HIV-negative adults who had no recently reported acute infections or vaccinations. Only Caucasian adults living in Nashville, Tennessee, USA were represented among the donors. CD4+ T cells were enriched by magnetic negative selection, after which naive cells were positively selected on CD45RA and the negative fraction was taken as the memory subset. Blood was obtained by leukapheresis, after which PBMCs were separated by Ficoll-Histopaque density gradient centrifugation and cryopreserved in liquid nitrogen vapor phase. Analytical flow cytometry was used to check the purity and quantity of every magnetically sorted T cell population. Genomic DNA was isolated from every sorted fraction and measured by UV absorbance on a Nanodrop 2000c.

The data were obtained in a study of shared clonotypes between healthy human individuals (dated by TCRdb to 2020 to 2021). Broadly, across the study: A few men and two women, aged 18 to 49 years, made up the cohort. For each donor, CD4 naive and CD4 memory were each given three plates, CD8 naive was given two plates, and CD8 memory was given one plate. Blood TCR repertoires of five healthy adults were deeply sequenced to estimate repertoire size and the extent of clonotype sharing between individuals. Different laboratories and diverse techniques were used to prepare libraries and sequence TCR repertoires, to increase sequencing depth and limit assay-specific biases. Between about 0.85 and 8.9 billion PBMCs per donor were obtained by leukapheresis.

CDR1 and CDR2, looked up from the germline V gene (reference sequence), are SEHNR and FQNEAQ. V loses 3 bases of germline sequence and J loses 12 bases, and the interval between the two ends is 14 bases. The CDR3 measures 13 amino acids from cysteine to phenylalanine. Kept here is only the CDR3 DNA, which spans 39 bases and is read in frame from base 1. What the study reported, not specific to this receptor: The genetic and exposure-history diversity represented was limited by the small number of donors. About 4.5% of naive CD4, 3.5% of naive CD8, 2.3% of memory CD4, and around 0.4% of memory CD8 clonotypes were shared across four donors. Even with the large sequencing depth, rarefaction of the sorted-subset datasets indicated that sequencing was incomplete. Naive subsets generally had larger estimated clonotype richness than memory subsets did. Sampling was restricted to blood, and TCR repertoires in tissue are likely to differ from TCR repertoires in blood. Based on pairwise subsampling, the degree of clonotype sharing among donors was expected to be affected by sequencing depth. Clonotypes shared by all four sorted-subset donors showed higher generation probabilities than non-shared clonotypes.

TCR CDR3 regions were amplified from genomic DNA by multiplex PCR using the deep immunoSEQ assay. For each cell subset, the extracted genomic DNA was distributed evenly across all wells of several immunoSEQ 96-well plates, and each plate served as one replicate. For sorted subsets, each replicate PCR was loaded with 200 ng genomic DNA, equivalent to roughly 30,000 T cell genomes. Purified libraries were quantified with a Qubit 3.0 fluorometer, sized on a Bioanalyzer 2100, and re-quantified with the KAPA Library Quantification kit. Each immunoSEQ 96-well plate was sequenced on its own single-read 150-cycle Illumina NextSeq 550 flow cell. In the original analysis: The immunoSEQ output contained only junctional sequences without quality scores, so filtering could not match that applied to full-length reads. Sequences were annotated with PyIR, a Python wrapper for IgBLAST v1.9, using IMGT germline references to assign V/J genes and CDR3. Reads with weak V/J assignments (E-value above 1e-6), missing CDR3, stop codons, out-of-frame junctions, or ambiguous translated residues were removed. V3J clonotypes were defined by identical inferred V gene, J gene, and CDR3 amino acid sequence. The percentage overlap between two repertoires was calculated by dividing the number of shared unique clonotypes by the size of the smaller repertoire. Richness of each repertoire was evaluated using RTK rarefaction, the Chao1 estimator, and Recon v2.1 estimates of unobserved clonotypes. Generation probabilities were computed with OLGA for all TCRbeta clonotypes obtained by the gDNA method from a few donors. The source is immuneACCESS, and TCRdb retained only in-frame sequences with V and J called. Part of the clones is not carried over; for the studies checked, unresolved V genes explain less than half of this, and the remainder is unexplained. V and J calls and clone size are as listed in that table; D and trimming were resolved from the DNA. The sample table holds some 2.3 million clones, of which just over 90% were seen once. The ten largest account for around 0.4% of the sample.

The sequencing input was naive CD4+ T cells from PBMCs. The meaning of the sample's cell subset or site label: CD45RA+ positively selected. This TCR derives from a man younger than 35 in good health. Some clones in this sample may be carry-over from other donors' samples. The chain is made from TRBV7-9 and TRBJ1-4; no D segment can be confidently identified. Read as DNA, the sequence is TGTGCCAGCAGCTTCTCCCCCGAGAAGGAACTGTTTTTT. Translated, it gives CASSFSPEKELFF.